This TCR beta chain was retrieved from a study of cytomegalovirus exposure and HLA in healthy donors. This CDR3 has 14 residues. V trimming: 2 bases; J trimming: 10 bases; junction bases outside the gene matches: 6. The germline V gene has CDR1 MNHNY and CDR2 SVGAGI (reference sequence). A remark on this clone: Its antigen is still unknown.

Study-level points and caveats: The tendency of first-cohort TCR clusters to co-occur in the roughly 110 validation repertoires was identified by a subsequent analysis. Some TCR beta chains (more than 150 of them) were listed as cytomegalovirus-associated. While the bulk of TCR sequences proved rare, some public TCRs turned up in many donors.

Sequencing was performed with immunoSEQ multiplex PCR; in TCRdb, only in-frame clones are kept and a portion is missing. This repertoire shows around 50,000 clones, about 93% found once; its top ten account for 7.8%. The sequencing input was PBMCs. The chain combines TRBV6-6 with TRBJ2-1; the match to TRBD2 covers 9 bases. This receptor was taken from a woman between 18 and 29 years old in good health and CMV-seropositive. The CDR3 nucleotides are TGTGCCAGCAGTTACATGGCTAGCGGGAACGAGCAGTTCTTC. It encodes CASSYMASGNEQFF.